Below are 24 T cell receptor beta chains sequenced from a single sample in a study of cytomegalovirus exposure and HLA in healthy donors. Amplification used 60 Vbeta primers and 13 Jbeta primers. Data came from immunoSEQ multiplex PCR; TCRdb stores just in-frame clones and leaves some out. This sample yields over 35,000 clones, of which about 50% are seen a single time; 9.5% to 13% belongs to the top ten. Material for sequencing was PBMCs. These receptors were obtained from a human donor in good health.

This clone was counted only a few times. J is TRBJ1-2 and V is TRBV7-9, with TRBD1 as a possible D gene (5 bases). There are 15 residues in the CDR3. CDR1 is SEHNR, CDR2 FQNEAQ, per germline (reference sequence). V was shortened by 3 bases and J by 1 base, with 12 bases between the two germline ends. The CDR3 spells CASSLGDSGNYGYTF. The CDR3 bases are TGTGCCAGCAGCTTGGGGGACTCGGGTAACTATGGCTACACCTTC.

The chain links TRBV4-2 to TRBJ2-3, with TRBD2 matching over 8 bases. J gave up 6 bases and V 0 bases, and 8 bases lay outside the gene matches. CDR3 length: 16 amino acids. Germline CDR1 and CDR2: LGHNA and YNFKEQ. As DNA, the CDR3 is TGTGCCAGCAGCCAAGAAATAGCGGGGAGATCGGATACGCAGTATTTT. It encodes CASSQEIAGRSDTQYF.

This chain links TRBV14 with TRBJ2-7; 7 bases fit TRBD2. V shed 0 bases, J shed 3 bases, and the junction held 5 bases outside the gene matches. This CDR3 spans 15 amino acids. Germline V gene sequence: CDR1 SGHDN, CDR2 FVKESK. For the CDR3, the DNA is TGTGCCAGCAGCCAAGAAAAGGCTAGCGGCTACGAGCAGTACTTC. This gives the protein CASSQEKASGYEQYF.

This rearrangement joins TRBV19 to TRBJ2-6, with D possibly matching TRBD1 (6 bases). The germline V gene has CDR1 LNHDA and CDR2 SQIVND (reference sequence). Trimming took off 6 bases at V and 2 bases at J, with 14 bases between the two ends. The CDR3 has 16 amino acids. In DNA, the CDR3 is TGTGCCAGTAGCGGACAGCGTGAACCTGGGGCCAACGTCCTGACTTTC. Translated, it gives CASSGQREPGANVLTF.

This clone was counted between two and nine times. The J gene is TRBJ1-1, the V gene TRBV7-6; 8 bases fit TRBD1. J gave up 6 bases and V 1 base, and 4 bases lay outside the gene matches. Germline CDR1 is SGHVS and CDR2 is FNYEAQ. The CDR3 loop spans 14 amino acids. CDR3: CASSLEGQGAEAFF. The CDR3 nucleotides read TGTGCCAGCAGCTTAGAAGGACAGGGAGCTGAAGCTTTCTTT.

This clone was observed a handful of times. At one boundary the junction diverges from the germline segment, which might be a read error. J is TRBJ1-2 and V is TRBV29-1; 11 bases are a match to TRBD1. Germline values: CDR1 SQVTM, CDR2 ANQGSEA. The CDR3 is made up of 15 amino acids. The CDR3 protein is CSVEGQGAGSYGYTF. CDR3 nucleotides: TGCAGCGTCGAAGGACAGGGGGCTGGGAGCTATGGCTACACCTTC.

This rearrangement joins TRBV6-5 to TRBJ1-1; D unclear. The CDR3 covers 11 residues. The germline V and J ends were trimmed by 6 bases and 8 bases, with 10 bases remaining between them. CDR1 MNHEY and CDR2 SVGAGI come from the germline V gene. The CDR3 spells CASSYLTEAFF. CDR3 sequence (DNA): TGTGCCAGCAGCTATCTCACCGAAGCTTTCTTT.

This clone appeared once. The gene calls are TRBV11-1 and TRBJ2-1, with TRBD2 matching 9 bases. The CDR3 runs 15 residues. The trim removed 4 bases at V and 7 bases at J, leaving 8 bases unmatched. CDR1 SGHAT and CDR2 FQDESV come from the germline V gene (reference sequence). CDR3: CASSSGTSKFNEQFF. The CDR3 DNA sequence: TGTGCCAGCAGCTCTGGGACTAGCAAATTTAATGAGCAGTTCTTC.

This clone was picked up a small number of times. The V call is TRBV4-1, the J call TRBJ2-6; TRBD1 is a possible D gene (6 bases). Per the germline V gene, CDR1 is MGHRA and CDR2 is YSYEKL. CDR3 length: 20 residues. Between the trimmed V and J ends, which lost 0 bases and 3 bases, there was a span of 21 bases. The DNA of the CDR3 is TGCGCCAGCAGCCAAGATGGCGGGTTCAGACAGGTTGGTGGGGCCAACGTCCTGACTTTC. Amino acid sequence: CASSQDGGFRQVGGANVLTF.

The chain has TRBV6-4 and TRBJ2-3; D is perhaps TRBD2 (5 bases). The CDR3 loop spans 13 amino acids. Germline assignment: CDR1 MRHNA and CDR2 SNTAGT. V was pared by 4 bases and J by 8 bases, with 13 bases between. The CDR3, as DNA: TGTGCCAGCAGTGCGGGCGGGCAGGCTACGCAGTATTTT. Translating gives CASSAGGQATQYF.

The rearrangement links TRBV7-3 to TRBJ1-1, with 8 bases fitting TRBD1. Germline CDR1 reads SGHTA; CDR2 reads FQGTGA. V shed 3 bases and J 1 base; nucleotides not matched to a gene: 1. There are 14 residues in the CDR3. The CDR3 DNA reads TGTGCCAGCAGCTTCGGACAGGGGAACACTGAAGCTTTCTTT. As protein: CASSFGQGNTEAFF.

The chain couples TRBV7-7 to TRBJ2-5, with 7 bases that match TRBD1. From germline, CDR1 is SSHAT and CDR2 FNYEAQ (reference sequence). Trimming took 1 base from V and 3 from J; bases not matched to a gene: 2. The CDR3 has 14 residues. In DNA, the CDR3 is TGTGCCAGCAGCTTAGTGCAGGGGGAAGAGACCCAGTACTTC. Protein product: CASSLVQGEETQYF. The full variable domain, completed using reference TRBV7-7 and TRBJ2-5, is GAGVSQSPRYKVTKRGQDVTLRCDPISSHATLYWYQQALGQGPEFLTYFNYEAQPDKSGLPSDRFSAERPEGSISTLTIQRTEQRDSAMYRCASSLVQGEETQYFGPGTRLLVL.

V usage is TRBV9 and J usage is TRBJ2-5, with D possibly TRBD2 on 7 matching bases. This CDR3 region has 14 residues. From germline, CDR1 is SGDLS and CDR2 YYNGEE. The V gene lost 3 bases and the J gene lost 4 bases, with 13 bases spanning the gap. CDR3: CASSGGGPGETQYF. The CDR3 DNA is TGTGCCAGCAGCGGGGGGGGGCCCGGAGAGACCCAGTACTTC.

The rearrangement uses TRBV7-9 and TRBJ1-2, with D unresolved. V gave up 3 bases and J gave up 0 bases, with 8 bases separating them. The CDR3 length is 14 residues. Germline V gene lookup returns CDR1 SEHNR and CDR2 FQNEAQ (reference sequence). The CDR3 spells CASSFTDTNYGYTF. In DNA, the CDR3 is TGTGCCAGCAGCTTTACTGACACTAACTATGGCTACACCTTC.

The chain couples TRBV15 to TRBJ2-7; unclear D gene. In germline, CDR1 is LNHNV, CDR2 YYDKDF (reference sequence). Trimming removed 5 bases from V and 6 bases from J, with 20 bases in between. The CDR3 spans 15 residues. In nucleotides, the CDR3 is TGTGCCACCAGCGGGCCCCTCGGCGATCGAAGCGAGCAGTACTTC. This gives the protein CATSGPLGDRSEQYF.

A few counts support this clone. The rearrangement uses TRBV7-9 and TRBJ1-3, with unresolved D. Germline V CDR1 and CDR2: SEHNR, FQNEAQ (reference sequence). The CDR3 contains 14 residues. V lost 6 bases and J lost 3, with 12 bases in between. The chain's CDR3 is CASSPNTLGNTIYF. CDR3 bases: TGTGCCAGCAGTCCAAACACGCTTGGAAACACCATATATTTT.

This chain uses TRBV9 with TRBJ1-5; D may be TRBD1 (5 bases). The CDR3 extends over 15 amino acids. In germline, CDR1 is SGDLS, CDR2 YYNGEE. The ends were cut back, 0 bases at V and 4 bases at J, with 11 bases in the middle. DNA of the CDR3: TGTGCCAGCAGCGTAGATGGGACTGTTAATCAGCCCCAGCATTTT. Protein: CASSVDGTVNQPQHF.

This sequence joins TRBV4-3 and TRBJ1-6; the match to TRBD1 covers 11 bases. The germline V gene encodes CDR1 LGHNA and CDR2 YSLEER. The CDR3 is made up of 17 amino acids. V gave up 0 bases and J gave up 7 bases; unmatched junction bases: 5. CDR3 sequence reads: CASSQDWTGGLNSPLHF. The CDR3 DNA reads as TGCGCCAGCAGCCAAGATTGGACAGGGGGCTTAAATTCACCCCTCCACTTT.

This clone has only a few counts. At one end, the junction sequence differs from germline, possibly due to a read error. CDR3 DNA: TGTGCCAGCAGCTCCGCTTTAGCGGGGGCGGAGGGCGAGCAGCACTTC. This translates into CASSSALAGAEGEQHF. V is TRBV7-6 and J is TRBJ2-7; 9 bases agree with TRBD2. The CDR3 totals 16 residues. CDR1 is SGHVS, CDR2 FNYEAQ, per germline.

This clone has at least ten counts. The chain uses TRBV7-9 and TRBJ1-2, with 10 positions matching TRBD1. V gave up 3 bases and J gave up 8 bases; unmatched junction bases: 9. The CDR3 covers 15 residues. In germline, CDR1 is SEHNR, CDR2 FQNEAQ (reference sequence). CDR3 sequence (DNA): TGTGCCAGCAGCTTGACAGGGGGCGATGCAGGAGGCTACACCTTC. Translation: CASSLTGGDAGGYTF.

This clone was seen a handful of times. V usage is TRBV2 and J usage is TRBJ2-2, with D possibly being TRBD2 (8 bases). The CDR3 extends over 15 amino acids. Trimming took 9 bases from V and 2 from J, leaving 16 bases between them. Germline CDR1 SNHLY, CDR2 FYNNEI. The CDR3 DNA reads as TGTGCCAGGGGACAGACTAGCGTCAACACCGGGGAGCTGTTTTTT. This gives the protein CARGQTSVNTGELFF.

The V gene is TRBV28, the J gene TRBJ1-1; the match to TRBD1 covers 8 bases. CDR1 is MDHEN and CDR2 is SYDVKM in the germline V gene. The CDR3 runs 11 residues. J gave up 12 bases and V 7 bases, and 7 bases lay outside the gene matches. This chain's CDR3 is CASNGQGSTFF. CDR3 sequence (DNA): TGTGCCAGCAATGGACAGGGCTCGACTTTCTTT.

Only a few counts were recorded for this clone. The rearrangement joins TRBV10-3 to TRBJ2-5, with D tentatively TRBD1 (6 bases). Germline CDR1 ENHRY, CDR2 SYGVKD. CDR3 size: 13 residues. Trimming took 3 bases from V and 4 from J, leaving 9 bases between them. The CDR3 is CAISEQGAETQYF. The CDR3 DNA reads TGTGCCATCAGTGAACAGGGTGCAGAGACCCAGTACTTC.

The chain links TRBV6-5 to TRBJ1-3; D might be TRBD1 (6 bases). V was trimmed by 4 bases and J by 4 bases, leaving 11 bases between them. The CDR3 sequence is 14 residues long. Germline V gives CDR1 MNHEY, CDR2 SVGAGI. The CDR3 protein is CASSSPDRGNTIYF. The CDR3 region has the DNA TGTGCCAGCAGTTCCCCCGACAGGGGAAACACCATATATTTT.